This paragraph reports one T cell receptor (beta chain). Its antigen is unknown. No per-base quality is available; no much larger clone lies one base away. The sample belongs to a study of blood T cell repertoires in COVID-19 (dated by TCRdb to the early 2020s). About the investigation overall: Collaborator samples came from the United States, Italy and Spain and covered acute and convalescent phases of COVID-19. A de-identified subject ID, COVID-19 status, age in years and sex were almost always included in the sample metadata. Subjects who had been exposed to COVID-19, were actively infected with it, or had recovered from it provided the deeply sampled blood TCRbeta repertoires that made up the dataset. The material from the prospective study consisted of cDNA or gDNA derived from T cells, B-cell-depleted T cells, or PBMCs. The repertoires were released in a freely available public database intended as a resource for research on the immune response to SARS-CoV-2. The samples were drawn from the first 160 participants of the ongoing ImmuneRACE study and from 1,254 subjects provided by 6 global collaborators. HLA class I and class II types, where available, came from metadata supplied by the sample provider rather than from assay-based typing. The paper's findings and limits, for the study overall: The amount of clinical and demographic metadata varied by source and participant and was provided uncurated.

The CDR3 goes from the cysteine to the phenylalanine over 8 residues. Solely the CDR3 DNA is kept, with 24 bases framed from the first base. CDR1 LGHNT and CDR2 FRNRAP were looked up in the germline V gene. The V end loses 8 bases and the J end loses 15 bases, and a stretch of 5 bases separates them. The immunoSEQ Assay, a bias-controlled multiplex PCR, was used to amplify TCRbeta CDR3 regions from genomic DNA. The paper's processing steps were these. The number of nucleated cells in each sample was estimated by amplification of reference gene primers within the assay. Sequence reads were collapsed and filtered to measure the absolute abundance of every unique TCRbeta CDR3 rearrangement. For each sample, productive Simpson clonality was calculated as the square root of Simpson's diversity index over productive rearrangements. TCRdb stores this immuneACCESS table with in-frame sequences only. Part of the clones is absent; in the studies checked, under half of the shortfall reflects unresolved V genes, and no reason is known for the rest. The V and J calls and clone size were taken over from that table, and D and trimming were inferred from the DNA. The sample table lists about 260,000 clones, about 87% of them with a count of one. The ten most abundant clones make up over 4% of the sample.

In the prospective study, participants were roughly 18 to 100 years old, resided in approximately 22 geographic areas of the United States, and were enrolled through a virtual design. In the prospective study, cohorts were assigned on the basis of participant-reported clinical history obtained from a screening survey and a study questionnaire. Each participant in the prospective study had whole blood, serum and a nasopharyngeal or oropharyngeal swab collected by mobile phlebotomists. Additional blood draws and questionnaires over a 2-month period could optionally be provided by prospective study participants. Prospective study blood samples were shipped either frozen or at room temperature before DNA extraction.

The sequenced sample consisted of PBMCs or T cells enriched from blood (not recorded which). The rearranged segments are TRBV12-5 and TRBJ1-6; the D gene is not confidently resolved. The receptor was derived from a young woman with acute COVID-19. The sequenced DNA is TGTGCTAGTCTCTTCCTCCACTTT. Translated, it gives CASLFLHF.